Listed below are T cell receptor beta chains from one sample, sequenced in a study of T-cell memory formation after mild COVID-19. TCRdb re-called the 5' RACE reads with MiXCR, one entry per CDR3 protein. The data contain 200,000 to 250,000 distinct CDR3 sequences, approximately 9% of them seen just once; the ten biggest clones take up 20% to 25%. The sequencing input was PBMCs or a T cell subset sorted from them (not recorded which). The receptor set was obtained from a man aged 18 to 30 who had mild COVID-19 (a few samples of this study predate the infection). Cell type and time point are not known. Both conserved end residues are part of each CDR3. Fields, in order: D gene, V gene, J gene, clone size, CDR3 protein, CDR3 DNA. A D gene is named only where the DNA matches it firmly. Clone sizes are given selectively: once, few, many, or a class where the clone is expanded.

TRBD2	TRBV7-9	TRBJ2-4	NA	CASSSVAGGNIQYF	TGTGCCAGCAGCTCGGTAGCGGGTGGAAACATTCAGTACTTC
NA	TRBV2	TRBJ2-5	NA	CASSAGHETQYF	TGTGCCAGCAGTGCGGGGCACGAGACCCAGTACTTC
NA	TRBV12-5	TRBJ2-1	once	CASGLMTGPRGEQFF	TGTGCTAGTGGTTTGATGACGGGCCCGCGAGGTGAGCAGTTCTTC
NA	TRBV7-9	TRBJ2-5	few	CASSFPAADRETQYF	TGTGCCAGCAGCTTCCCGGCGGCGGATCGAGAGACCCAGTACTTC
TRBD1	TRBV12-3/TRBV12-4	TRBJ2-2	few	CASSAGQGYTGELFF	TGTGCCAGCTCTGCGGGACAGGGGTACACCGGGGAGCTGTTTTTT
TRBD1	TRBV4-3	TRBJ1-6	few	CASSQERQGAQNNSPLHF	TGCGCCAGCAGCCAAGAGCGACAGGGGGCTCAAAATAATTCACCCCTCCACTTT
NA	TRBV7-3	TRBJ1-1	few	CASSLTTATNTEAFF	TGTGCCAGCAGCTTAACGACAGCTACGAACACTGAAGCTTTCTTT
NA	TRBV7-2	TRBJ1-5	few	CASSWHGAWNQPQHF	TGTGCCAGCAGCTGGCATGGGGCTTGGAATCAGCCCCAGCATTTT
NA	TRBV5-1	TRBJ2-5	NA	CASRDFQETQYF	TGCGCCAGCCGGGACTTCCAAGAGACCCAGTACTTC
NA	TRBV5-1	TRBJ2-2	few	CASSLWSDFPGELFF	TGCGCCAGCAGCTTGTGGTCTGACTTTCCTGGGGAGCTGTTTTTT
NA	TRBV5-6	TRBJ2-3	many	CASSLQDTQYF	TGTGCCAGCAGCCTCCAAGATACGCAGTATTTT
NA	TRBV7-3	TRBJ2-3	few	CASSPLLGGTDTQYF	TGTGCCAGCAGCCCCCTTTTGGGAGGCACAGATACGCAGTATTTT
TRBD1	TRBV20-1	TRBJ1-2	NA	CSAPGTGGNYGYTF	TGCAGTGCCCCCGGGACAGGGGGAAACTATGGCTACACCTTC
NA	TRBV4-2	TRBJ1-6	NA	CASSQVGGGSPLHF	TGTGCCAGCAGCCAAGTGGGTGGAGGATCACCCCTCCACTTT
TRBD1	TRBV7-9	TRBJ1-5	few	CASSRGSGQGAGQPQHF	TGTGCCAGCAGCCGAGGTTCCGGACAGGGGGCGGGTCAGCCCCAGCATTTT
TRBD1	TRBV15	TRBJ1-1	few	CATSRGQGNPEAFF	TGTGCCACCAGCAGAGGACAGGGGAATCCTGAAGCTTTCTTT